This paragraph reports one T cell receptor (beta chain). TCRdb's table, derived via immunoSEQ multiplex PCR, lists solely in-frame clones and lacks some. The sample holds about 240,000 clones, 75% to 85% seen once. The sample originates from a study of blood T cell repertoires in COVID-19. Across the study: The samples span acute and convalescent COVID-19 from the United States, Italy and Spain.

V was shortened by 6 bases and J by 1 base, with 22 bases between the two germline ends. There are 17 residues in the CDR3. CDR1 and CDR2 from the germline V gene are SQVTM and ANQGSEA. The chain uses TRBV29-1 and TRBJ2-1, with D possibly matching TRBD2 (6 bases). The source material was peripheral blood. This clonotype originated in a woman aged 60-75 years with active or convalescent COVID-19. In nucleotides, the CDR3 is TGCAGCGTCCACACAGACGCCCTCGCGGGATCCTACAATGAGCAGTTCTTC. Translation: CSVHTDALAGSYNEQFF.